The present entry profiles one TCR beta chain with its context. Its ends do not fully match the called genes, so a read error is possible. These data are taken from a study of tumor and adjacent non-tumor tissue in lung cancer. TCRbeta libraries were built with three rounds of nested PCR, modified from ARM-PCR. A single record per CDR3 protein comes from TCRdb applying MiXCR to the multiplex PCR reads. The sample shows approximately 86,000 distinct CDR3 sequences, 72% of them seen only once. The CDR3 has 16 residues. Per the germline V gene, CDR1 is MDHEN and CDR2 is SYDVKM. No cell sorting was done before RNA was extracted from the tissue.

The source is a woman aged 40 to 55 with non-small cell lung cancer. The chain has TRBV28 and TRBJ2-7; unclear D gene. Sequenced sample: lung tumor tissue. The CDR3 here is CASSLWCVRRSIEQYF. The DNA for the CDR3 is TGTGCCAGCAGTTTATGGTGCGTTCGCCGGTCTATCGAGCAATACTTC.